A selection of T cell receptor beta chains follows, all from one sample in a study of T-cell reconstitution after alpha-beta-depleted transplantation in children. TCRdb reprocessed the PCR reads via MiXCR and lists one record per CDR3 protein. This table holds fewer than 550,000 distinct CDR3 sequences, over 9.5% found once. The sequenced sample was PBMCs, obtained before TCRalphabeta/CD19-depleted stem cell transplant. The receptors here all came from a child aged 2 to 15 with inherited bone marrow failure, due to receive a stem cell transplant. Each CDR3 is given with its conserved first and last residue. Clone size is not always given. Where it is, it says once, few, many or a class for expanded clones.

CDR3 length	clone size	V gene	J gene	CDR3 protein
16	many	TRBV5-5	TRBJ2-7	CASSIHPGQGVNEQYF
12	many	TRBV7-9	TRBJ1-2	CASSRTGSSYTF
17	few	TRBV7-2	TRBJ2-7	CASSLTGTSGSIYEQYF
13	many	TRBV4-3	TRBJ2-2	CASSHTGTGELFF
16	many	TRBV5-1	TRBJ2-2	CASSSGTGGRTGELFF
15	many	TRBV5-6	TRBJ2-1	CASSSSLRQYNEQFF
12	many	TRBV7-2	TRBJ2-3	CASSLVGFAQYF
19	many	TRBV5-1	TRBJ2-5	CASSLGLSGTGDLQETQYF
16	NA	TRBV7-2	TRBJ2-3	CASSSQEDPSTDTQYF
13	few	TRBV20-1	TRBJ2-7	CSAPPRPSYEQYF
17	many	TRBV15	TRBJ2-6	CATSSDNRVAGANVLTF
14	few	TRBV11-2	TRBJ2-7	CASSFAGTSYEQYF
16	many	TRBV28	TRBJ2-4	CASSFNGDLAKNIQYF
16	NA	TRBV5-1	TRBJ2-2	CASSTPGGADTGELFF
15	NA	TRBV19	TRBJ1-1	CASSIVAGAGTEAFF
12	many	TRBV12-3/TRBV12-4	TRBJ2-7	CASSAPPGWQYF
14	many	TRBV29-1	TRBJ2-1	CSVMDGSSYNEQFF
18	many	TRBV6-1	TRBJ1-1	CASSPIGRGGRVNTEAFF
15	many	TRBV27	TRBJ2-3	CASRTGSNAGGTQYF
14	many	TRBV6-2/TRBV6-3	TRBJ2-5	CASRRQGAVETQYF
13	NA	TRBV23-1	TRBJ2-7	CASSQKCRLEQYF
15	many	TRBV20-1	TRBJ2-1	CSARGLAGGRNEQFF
13	NA	TRBV11-2	TRBJ2-1	CAGSLISYNEQFF
17	few	TRBV4-3	TRBJ2-3	CASSPRSGGLYTDTQYF
15	NA	TRBV4-2	TRBJ2-1	CASSPRLGSSDEQFF
16	NA	TRBV19	TRBJ1-1	CASSPDRVLYSTEAFF
15	many	TRBV3-1	TRBJ1-2	CASSQDVGGAYGYTF
16	NA	TRBV5-5	TRBJ2-3	CASTSTRTGATDTQYF
14	many	TRBV29-1	TRBJ2-1	CSGGGLAGYNEQFF
17	many	TRBV27	TRBJ2-4	CASKTSGSTWGKNIQYF
15	many	TRBV5-1	TRBJ2-3	CASSSGLVGTDTQYF
14	many	TRBV9	TRBJ2-4	CASSAPELGNIQYF
16	many	TRBV6-1	TRBJ2-3	CASRATGRGGTDTQYF
15	many	TRBV27	TRBJ2-3	CASSFSGRNKGTQYF
14	NA	TRBV30	TRBJ1-3	CAWSVGGSGNTIYF
15	NA	TRBV4-3	TRBJ2-5	CASSQEIQAEETQYF
9	once	TRBV19	TRBJ2-7	CASTGIQYF
16	many	TRBV3-1	TRBJ1-3	CASSQDWGDSGNTIYF
14	few	TRBV20-1	TRBJ1-3	CSAADRSSGNTIYF